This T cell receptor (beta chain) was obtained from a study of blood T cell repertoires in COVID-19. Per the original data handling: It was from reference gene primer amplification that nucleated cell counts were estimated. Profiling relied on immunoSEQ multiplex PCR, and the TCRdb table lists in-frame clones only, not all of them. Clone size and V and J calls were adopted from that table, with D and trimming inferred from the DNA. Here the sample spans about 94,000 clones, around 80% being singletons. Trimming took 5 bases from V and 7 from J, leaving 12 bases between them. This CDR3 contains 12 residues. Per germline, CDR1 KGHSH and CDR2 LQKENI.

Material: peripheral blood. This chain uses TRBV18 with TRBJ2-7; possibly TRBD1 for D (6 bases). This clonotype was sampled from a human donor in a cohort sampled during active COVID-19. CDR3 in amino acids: CASSGTGKEQYF. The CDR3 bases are TGTGCCAGCTCAGGAACAGGGAAAGAGCAGTACTTC.